The 7 T cell receptor beta chains given below trace back to one sample, sequenced in a study of T cell repertoires in cytomegalovirus infection. TCRdb called the reads again in MiXCR, with one record for every CDR3 protein. The repertoire holds approximately 320,000 distinct CDR3 sequences, with over 7.5% as singletons. Source material: PBMCs. These receptors all stem from a human donor in good health (CMV status not recorded). Some clones in this sample may be carry-over from other donors' samples.

V usage is TRBV7-9 and J usage is TRBJ1-1, with D possibly TRBD1 on 5 matching bases. Germline CDR1 and CDR2: SEHNR and FQNEAQ (reference sequence). The CDR3 is 12 amino acids. The germline V and J ends were trimmed by 5 bases and 11 bases, with 15 bases remaining between them. The CDR3 bases are TGTGCCAGCAGCCGCGAGGGGAGGTTGGCTTTCTTT. As protein: CASSREGRLAFF.

This chain links TRBV20-1 with TRBJ2-5; possible D gene TRBD1, 6 bases. The germline gives CDR1 DFQATT, CDR2 SNEGSKA (reference sequence). The V gene lost 1 base and the J gene lost 5 bases, with 14 bases spanning the gap. The CDR3 covers 14 residues. CDR3 sequence (DNA): TGCAGTGCTAGAGTGACAGGTCGTCTGGAGACCCAGTACTTC. Translation: CSARVTGRLETQYF.

This clonotype was found many times. The chain links TRBV6-2 or TRBV6-3 to TRBJ1-1; unclear D gene. Trimming removed 6 bases at V and 10 bases at J, with 15 bases between. Per germline, CDR1 MNHEY and CDR2 SVGEGT. The CDR3 has 12 amino acids. The CDR3 spells CASSPSSWGAFF. CDR3 sequence (DNA): TGTGCCAGCAGCCCTTCAAGTTGGGGAGCTTTCTTT.

As for this clonotype: A much larger clone differs by one base, so this may be a read error. The chain uses TRBV27 and TRBJ1-4; 7 positions agree with TRBD1. V was pared by 9 bases and J by 10 bases, with 17 bases of the junction left unmatched. This CDR3 is built from 15 residues. Germline CDR1 is MNHEY and CDR2 is SMNVEV (reference sequence). CDR3 coding DNA: TGTGCCAGAAGGGATAGGGGGCCCGGTAACGGAAAACTGTTTTTT. Protein product: CARRDRGPGNGKLFF.

This clonotype was picked up many times. CDR3 DNA: TGTGCCAGCAGCCGCGGCGGGACGGGGAACACTGAAGCTTTCTTT. Translation: CASSRGGTGNTEAFF. This chain uses TRBV7-2 with TRBJ1-1, with D possibly TRBD1 on 5 matching bases. Trimming removed 5 bases at V and 1 base at J, with 14 bases between. CDR3 size: 15 residues. Germline CDR1 and CDR2: SGHTA and FQGNSA. Supplemented by reference TRBV7-2 and TRBJ1-1, the full variable domain reads GAGVSQSPSNKVTEKGKDVELRCDPISGHTALYWYRQSLGQGLEFLIYFQGNSAPDKSGLPSDRFSAERTGGSVSTLTIQRTQQEDSAVYLCASSRGGTGNTEAFFGQGTRLTVV.

This clonotype was detected a few times. V is TRBV7-2 and J is TRBJ2-3; D unclear. Germline V CDR1 and CDR2: SGHTA, FQGNSA. V was trimmed by 4 bases and J by 1 base, leaving 9 bases between them. The CDR3 runs 14 residues. CDR3 nucleotide sequence: TGTGCCAGCAGCTCATCGAGCGGCACAGATACGCAGTATTTT. It yields the protein CASSSSSGTDTQYF.

There are many counts of this clonotype. This chain joins TRBV12-3 or TRBV12-4 and TRBJ1-2; TRBD1 might be the D (5 bases). The CDR3 is made up of 13 amino acids. With 7 bases removed from V and 5 bases from J, the gap between germline ends came to 14 bases. CDR3 nucleotides: TGTGCCAGCACCAAGATCAGGGCTTATGGCTACACCTTC. It encodes CASTKIRAYGYTF.